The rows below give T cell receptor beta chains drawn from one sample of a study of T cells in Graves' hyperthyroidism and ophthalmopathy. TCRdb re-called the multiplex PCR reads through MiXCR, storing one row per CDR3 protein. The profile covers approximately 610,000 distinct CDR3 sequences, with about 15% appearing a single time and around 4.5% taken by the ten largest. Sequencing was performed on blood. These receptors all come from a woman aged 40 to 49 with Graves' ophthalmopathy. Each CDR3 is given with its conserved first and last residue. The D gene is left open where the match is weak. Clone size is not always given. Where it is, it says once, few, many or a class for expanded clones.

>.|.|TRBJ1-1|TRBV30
CAWREGGNTEAFF
TGTGCCTGGAGAGAGGGGGGGAACACTGAAGCTTTCTTT
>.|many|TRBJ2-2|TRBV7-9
CASSPDSANTGELFF
TGTGCCAGCAGCCCCGACAGCGCGAACACCGGGGAGCTGTTTTTT
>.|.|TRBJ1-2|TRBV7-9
CASSATSEEGYTF
TGTGCCAGCAGCGCAACCTCGGAGGAAGGCTACACCTTC
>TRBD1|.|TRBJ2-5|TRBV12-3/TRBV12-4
CASSLSGTGQETQYF
TGTGCCAGCAGTCTCTCCGGGACAGGCCAAGAGACCCAGTACTTC
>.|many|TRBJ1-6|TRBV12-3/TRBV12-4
CASSWAYNSPLHF
TGTGCCAGCAGTTGGGCCTATAATTCACCCCTCCACTTT
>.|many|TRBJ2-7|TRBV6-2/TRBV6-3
CASSYLLISYEQYF
TGTGCCAGCAGTTACCTCCTGATCTCCTACGAGCAGTACTTC
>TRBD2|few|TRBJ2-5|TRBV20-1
CSAQGLAGEQETQYF
TGCAGTGCTCAGGGACTAGCGGGAGAGCAAGAGACCCAGTACTTC
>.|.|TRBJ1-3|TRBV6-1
CASSEPAGNTIYF
TGTGCCAGCAGTGAGCCAGCTGGAAACACCATATATTTT
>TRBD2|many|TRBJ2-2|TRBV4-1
CASSWTSGNTGELFF
TGCGCCAGCAGCTGGACTAGCGGGAACACCGGGGAGCTGTTTTTT
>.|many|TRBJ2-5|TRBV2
CASSVKLWETQYF
TGTGCCAGCAGTGTAAAGCTTTGGGAGACCCAGTACTTC
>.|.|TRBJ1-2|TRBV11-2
CASSLGGDDGYTF
TGTGCCAGCAGCTTAGGTGGGGACGATGGCTACACCTTC
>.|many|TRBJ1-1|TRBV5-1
CASSLWDSNTEAFF
TGCGCCAGCAGCTTGTGGGATTCGAACACTGAAGCTTTCTTT
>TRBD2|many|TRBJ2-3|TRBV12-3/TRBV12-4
CASGTSGSTDTQYF
TGTGCCAGCGGGACTAGCGGGAGCACAGATACGCAGTATTTT
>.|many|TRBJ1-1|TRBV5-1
CASSINRNEAFF
TGCGCCAGCAGCATCAACAGAAACGAAGCTTTCTTT
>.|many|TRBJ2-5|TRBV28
CASSGGLGQETQYF
TGTGCCAGCAGTGGAGGGCTAGGTCAAGAGACCCAGTACTTC
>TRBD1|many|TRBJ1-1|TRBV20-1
CSAPRRGPRGAFF
TGCAGTGCTCCTAGAAGGGGGCCTCGTGGAGCTTTCTTT
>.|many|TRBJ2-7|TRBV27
CASSPEHGGRNEQYF
TGTGCCAGCAGTCCCGAACATGGAGGTAGGAACGAGCAGTACTTC
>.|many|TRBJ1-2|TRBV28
CASSTGGGRSYGYTF
TGTGCCAGCAGTACGGGGGGGGGAAGGAGCTATGGCTACACCTTC
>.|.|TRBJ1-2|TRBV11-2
CASSLFGGPGCTF
TGTGCCAGCAGCTTATTCGGGGGCCCTGGTTGCACCTTC
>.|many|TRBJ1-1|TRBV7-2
CASSLRLGRAFF
TGTGCCAGCAGCTTACGGTTGGGTCGGGCTTTCTTT
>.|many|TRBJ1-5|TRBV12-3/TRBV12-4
CASGYGNQPQHF
TGTGCCAGCGGGTACGGGAATCAGCCCCAGCATTTT
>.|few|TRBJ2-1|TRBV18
CASSQQGLLLSEQFF
TGTGCCAGCTCGCAACAGGGTTTGTTGTTGAGTGAGCAGTTCTTC
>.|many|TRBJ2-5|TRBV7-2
CASGRQQETQYF
TGTGCCAGCGGAAGGCAACAAGAGACCCAGTACTTC
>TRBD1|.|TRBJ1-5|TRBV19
CASSISTGTYSNQPQHF
TGTGCCAGTAGTATCTCGACAGGGACTTATAGCAATCAGCCCCAGCATTTT
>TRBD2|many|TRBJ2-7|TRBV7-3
CASSPPPSGGVDGEQYF
TGTGCCAGCAGCCCGCCACCGTCGGGAGGGGTGGATGGGGAGCAGTACTTC
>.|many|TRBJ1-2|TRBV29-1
CSVWDYGYTF
TGCAGCGTATGGGACTATGGCTACACCTTC
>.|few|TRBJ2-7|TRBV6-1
CASSPFGAAYEQYF
TGTGCCAGCAGCCCCTTCGGGGCCGCCTACGAGCAGTACTTC
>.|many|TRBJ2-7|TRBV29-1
CSVGPGAGDSYEQYF
TGCAGCGTTGGGCCTGGAGCGGGTGATTCCTACGAGCAGTACTTC
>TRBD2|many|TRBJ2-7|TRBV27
CASSLPGGEQYF
TGTGCCAGCAGCTTACCGGGGGGCGAGCAGTACTTC
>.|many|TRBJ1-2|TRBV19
CASSIEANRGYTF
TGTGCCAGTAGTATCGAGGCCAACCGAGGCTACACCTTC
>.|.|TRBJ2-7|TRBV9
CASSETSGLREQYF
TGTGCCAGCAGCGAAACTTCGGGACTCCGCGAGCAGTACTTC
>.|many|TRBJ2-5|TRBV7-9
CASSLNGMTASKVYF
TGTGCCAGCAGCTTAAACGGGATGACTGCGAGTAAGGTGTACTTC
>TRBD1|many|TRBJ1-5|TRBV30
CAWSGQGAGNQPQHF
TGTGCCTGGAGTGGACAGGGGGCTGGCAATCAGCCCCAGCATTTT
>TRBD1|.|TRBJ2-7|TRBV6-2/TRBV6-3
CASSYPDRGQLTLEQYF
TGTGCCAGCAGTTACCCGGACAGGGGACAACTCACGCTCGAGCAGTACTTC
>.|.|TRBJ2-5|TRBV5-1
CASSSGAPLRQETQYF
TGCGCCAGCAGCTCAGGGGCCCCACTCAGACAAGAGACCCAGTACTTC
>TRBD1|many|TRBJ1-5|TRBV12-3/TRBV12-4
CASSPGQGGFSNQPQHF
TGTGCCAGCAGCCCCGGACAGGGGGGGTTTAGCAATCAGCCCCAGCATTTT
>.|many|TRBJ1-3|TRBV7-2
CASSPPGTHGNTIYF
TGTGCCAGCAGCCCCCCCGGGACGCACGGAAACACCATATATTTT
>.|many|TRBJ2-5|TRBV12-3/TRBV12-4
CASSRVGETQYF
TGTGCCAGCAGTCGGGTCGGAGAGACCCAGTACTTC
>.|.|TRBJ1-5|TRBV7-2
CASSLIPGNNQPQHF
TGTGCCAGCAGCTTAATTCCGGGAAACAATCAGCCCCAGCATTTT
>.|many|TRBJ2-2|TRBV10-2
CASSFTLVANTGELFF
TGCGCCAGCAGTTTTACACTAGTCGCGAACACCGGGGAGCTGTTTTTT
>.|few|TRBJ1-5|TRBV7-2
CASSLDRVHQPQHF
TGTGCCAGCAGCTTAGACAGGGTACATCAGCCCCAGCATTTT
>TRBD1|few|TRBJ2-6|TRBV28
CASRLQGAGANVLTF
TGTGCCAGCCGCTTACAGGGGGCCGGGGCCAACGTCCTGACTTTC
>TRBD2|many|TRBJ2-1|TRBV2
CASSAGRDNEQFF
TGTGCCAGCAGTGCCGGGAGGGACAATGAGCAGTTCTTC
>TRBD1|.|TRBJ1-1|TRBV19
CASSTQGASTRLDTEAFF
TGTGCCAGTAGTACCCAGGGGGCATCCACGCGTCTGGACACTGAAGCTTTCTTT
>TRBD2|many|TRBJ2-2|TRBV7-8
CASSLGAGSGIVGELFF
TGTGCCAGCAGCTTAGGGGCTGGTAGCGGGATCGTCGGGGAGCTGTTTTTT
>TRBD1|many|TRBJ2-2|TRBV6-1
CASSHTGGTGELFF
TGTGCCAGCAGTCATACAGGGGGTACCGGGGAGCTGTTTTTT
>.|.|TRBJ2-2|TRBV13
CASSLDSPNTGELFF
TGTGCCAGCAGTTTAGATTCACCCAACACCGGGGAGCTGTTTTTT
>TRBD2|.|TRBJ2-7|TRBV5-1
CASSWGPRASGRAVSYEQYF
TGCGCCAGCAGCTGGGGTCCGCGGGCCAGCGGGAGGGCCGTTTCCTACGAGCAGTACTTC